This TCR beta chain emerged from a study of immune evolution from preneoplasia to lung adenocarcinoma. Whole-study findings and limits: Top clone share appeared to fall from AAH through AIS, MIA, adenocarcinoma.

This clone appeared a single time. Its antigen is currently unknown. Profiled with immunoSEQ multiplex PCR; TCRdb holds only in-frame clones, not every one. This sample has some 4,900 clones, with about 81% found just once. There are 14 residues in the CDR3. V was clipped by 1 base and J by 1 base, with 7 bases between them. Between the mid-2010s and the late 2010s, patients underwent resection in Japan or China. This chain uses TRBV6-7 with TRBJ2-5; D gene uncertain. TRBV6-7 is identified as an open reading frame with a role that is uncertain. The sequenced material came from FFPE normal lung tissue adjacent to the tumor. This clonotype was sampled from a person aged 50-70 years with lung adenocarcinoma. CDR3 nucleotides: TGTGCCAGCAGTTACTGGCCAGCCCAAGAGACCCAGTACTTC. Protein: CASSYWPAQETQYF.